Below are 9 T cell receptor beta chains sequenced from a single sample in a study of T cells in tumors after PD-1 blockade. Measured with immunoSEQ multiplex PCR; TCRdb has only the in-frame clones, and not every one. This sample yields about 15,000 clones, of which around 79% are seen a single time; about 22% belongs to the top ten. The material was PBMCs, obtained after anti-PD-1 treatment. Source of these receptors: a human donor with basal cell carcinoma.

V and J are TRBV5-6 and TRBJ1-2; D is unresolved. Trimming took off 4 bases at V and 2 bases at J, with 9 bases between the two ends. CDR3 length: 13 amino acids. CDR1 and CDR2 (germline): SGHDT, YYEEEE. The CDR3 sequence is CASSPDLNYGYTF. CDR3 DNA sequence: TGTGCCAGCAGCCCCGACCTGAACTATGGCTACACCTTC. Filled out from reference TRBV5-6 and TRBJ1-2, the complete variable domain reads DAGVTQSPTHLIKTRGQQVTLRCSPKSGHDTVSWYQQALGQGPQFIFQYYEEEERQRGNFPDRFSGHQFPNYSSELNVNALLLGDSALYLCASSPDLNYGYTFGSGTRLTVV.

The V and J genes are TRBV2 and TRBJ2-1; maybe TRBD2 (7 bases). CDR3 length: 19 amino acids. Germline V gives CDR1 SNHLY, CDR2 FYNNEI. CDR3 bases: TGTCCCCCCAGTGATGGGGGGGCGGGGGCGGGGAGCTCCTACAATGAGCAGTTCTTC. Translated, it gives CPPSDGGAGAGSSYNEQFF.

The genes are TRBV28 and TRBJ2-7; 7 bases fit TRBD2. This CDR3 region has 14 residues. CDR1 MDHEN and CDR2 SYDVKM come from the germline V gene. V lost 7 bases, J lost 1 base, and 7 bases stayed unmatched. The CDR3 sequence: CASNRLGGSYEQYF. The CDR3 DNA is TGTGCCAGCAATCGTCTCGGGGGGTCCTACGAGCAGTACTTC. The entire variable domain, with the rest obtained from reference TRBV28 and TRBJ2-7, is as follows: DVKVTQSSRYLVKRTGEKVFLECVQDMDHENMFWYRQDPGLGLRLIYFSYDVKMKEKGDIPEGYSVSREKKERFSLILESASTNQTSMYLCASNRLGGSYEQYFGPGTRLTVT.

This clone was recorded a few times. V usage is TRBV6-5 and J usage is TRBJ1-5; D unresolved. CDR1 and CDR2 (germline): MNHEY, SVGAGI. Between the trimmed V and J ends, which lost 6 bases and 11 bases, there was a span of 14 bases. The length of the CDR3 is 12 residues. The DNA for the CDR3 is TGTGCCAGCAGCCCCGGCGGACCGGCCCAGCATTTT. Protein: CASSPGGPAQHF.

In its sample, this clone was seen once. The CDR3 loop is CASSPGTGAYNEQFF. The CDR3 DNA reads TGTGCCAGCAGCCCCGGGACAGGGGCTTACAATGAGCAGTTCTTC. The genes are TRBV7-9 and TRBJ2-1, with 10 bases identical to TRBD1. V shed 5 bases and J 4 bases; nucleotides not matched to a gene: 5. This CDR3 has 15 amino acids. Germline lookup yields CDR1 SEHNR and CDR2 FQNEAQ (reference sequence).

This sequence joins TRBV27 and TRBJ2-7, with 10 bases matching TRBD2. The J segment lost 6 bases and the V segment lost 9 bases, leaving 8 bases of the junction unmatched. Germline V gives CDR1 MNHEY, CDR2 SMNVEV (reference sequence). The CDR3 spans 13 residues. The CDR3 bases are TGTGCCAGTCGGAGCGGGGGGGAGCCCGAGCAGTACTTC. The encoded protein is CASRSGGEPEQYF.

The V gene is TRBV5-4, the J gene TRBJ2-3; D may correspond to TRBD1 or TRBD2 (7 bases each). V was cut by 0 bases and J by 4 bases, with 15 bases left in between. Germline V gene data show CDR1 as SGHNT and CDR2 as YYREEE (reference sequence). This CDR3 is built from 16 residues. CDR3 coding DNA: TGTGCCAGCAGCTTGGGGGACTACCAGGGGGCAGATACGCAGTATTTT. Translation: CASSLGDYQGADTQYF.

The chain uses TRBV5-5 and TRBJ2-7; 15 bases match TRBD2. The ends lost 4 bases at V and 5 bases at J; junction bases unmatched: 16. Germline lookup yields CDR1 SGHKS and CDR2 YYEKEE (reference sequence). The CDR3 has 19 amino acids. The CDR3 DNA reads TGTGCCAGCAGCGGAAAGGGACTAGCGGGAGGCCGCCCGTTGCACGAGCAGTACTTC. It specifies CASSGKGLAGGRPLHEQYF.

This chain connects TRBV25-1 to TRBJ1-2; 11 bases fit TRBD1. This CDR3 comprises 15 residues. CDR1 and CDR2 (germline): MGHDK, SYGVNS. V was pared by 8 bases and J by 3 bases, with 8 bases of the junction left unmatched. The CDR3 here is CASGRGTGGHYGYTF. The CDR3, as DNA: TGTGCCAGCGGCCGAGGGACAGGGGGGCACTATGGCTACACCTTC.